Presented here are 12 T cell receptor beta chains from one specimen sequenced in a study of Graves' ophthalmopathy and Graves' hyperthyroidism. Beta-chain TCR CDR3 regions were amplified from RNA transcripts. HTBI-primed RT-PCR formed the first round, and a multiplex PCR formed the second. A single record per CDR3 protein comes from TCRdb applying MiXCR to the multiplex PCR reads. The sample has 450,000 or so distinct CDR3 sequences; around 14% are singletons. The sample comprised blood. All receptors derive from a woman younger than 45 with Graves' ophthalmopathy.

This clonotype was counted at least ten times. This chain uses TRBV10-3 with TRBJ2-5; no definite D call. The V end lost 2 bases, the J end lost 2 bases, and 12 bases lay between the germline ends. CDR1 and CDR2 from the germline V gene are ENHRY and SYGVKD. The CDR3 is 15 amino acids. The CDR3: CAISELVGPQETQYF. The CDR3 nucleotides read TGTGCCATCAGTGAGCTAGTAGGGCCACAAGAGACCCAGTACTTC.

This chain links TRBV19 with TRBJ1-5; D is ambiguous. CDR3 length: 14 amino acids. CDR1 is LNHDA and CDR2 is SQIVND in the germline V gene (reference sequence). The V and J ends lost 2 bases and 3 bases respectively, with 8 bases between them. The CDR3 region is CASSILGLNQPQHF. The CDR3 DNA reads TGTGCCAGTAGTATACTCGGTCTCAATCAGCCCCAGCATTTT.

This clonotype was recorded many times. The chain links TRBV20-1 to TRBJ1-1, with a possible D match to TRBD1 (6 bases). The V end lost 2 bases, the J end lost 7 bases, and 8 bases lay between the germline ends. CDR1 DFQATT and CDR2 SNEGSKA come from the germline V gene (reference sequence). The CDR3 spans 11 residues. CDR3 DNA: TGCAGTGCTAGACGGGACATTGAAGCTTTCTTT. Translating it yields CSARRDIEAFF.

The gene calls are TRBV5-1 and TRBJ2-7; no clear D. The V end lost 1 base, the J end lost 2 bases, and 13 bases lay between the germline ends. The CDR3 spans 15 residues. Germline CDR1 is SGHRS and CDR2 is YFSETQ. This chain's CDR3 is CASSLYLGRPYEQYF. DNA of the CDR3: TGCGCCAGCAGCTTGTATCTCGGTAGGCCCTACGAGCAGTACTTC.

This clonotype was seen at least ten times. The chain joins TRBV12-5 to TRBJ2-2, with D unresolved. Trimming pared 6 bases from V and 7 bases from J, leaving 15 bases between. Germline lookup yields CDR1 LGHNT and CDR2 FRNRAP. This CDR3 is built from 14 residues. As DNA, the CDR3 is TGTGCTAGTGGCTCGGACCCCTTGGGCGGGGAGCTGTTTTTT. Its protein product is CASGSDPLGGELFF.

At least ten counts were recorded for this clonotype. The chain uses TRBV12-3 or TRBV12-4 and TRBJ1-6; no firm D call. The ends were cut back, 3 bases at V and 6 bases at J, with 9 bases in the middle. The CDR3 has 14 amino acids. The CDR3 DNA reads as TGTGCCAGCAGTTTTGCCGAGGTTAATTCACCCCTCCACTTT. Protein product: CASSFAEVNSPLHF.

This clonotype was counted many times. The chain couples TRBV7-2 to TRBJ2-7; no clear D gene. Germline V gene data show CDR1 as SGHTA and CDR2 as FQGNSA. V dropped 5 bases and J dropped 1 base, with 12 bases sitting between them. The CDR3 has 14 residues. CDR3 loop: CASSQDGGSYEQYF. For the CDR3, the DNA is TGTGCCAGCAGCCAGGACGGCGGTTCCTACGAGCAGTACTTC.

This clonotype was seen repeatedly, ten times or more. V gene TRBV28 combines with J gene TRBJ1-5; 7 bases are a match to TRBD1. The germline V gene encodes CDR1 MDHEN and CDR2 SYDVKM. The CDR3 consists of 14 residues. After removal of 6 bases from V and 5 bases from J, the junction contained 7 bases not matched to a gene. CDR3 protein: CASSPDREYQPQHF. The CDR3 DNA sequence: TGTGCCAGCAGCCCAGACAGGGAGTATCAGCCCCAGCATTTT. Full variable domain (missing parts from reference TRBV28 and TRBJ1-5): DVKVTQSSRYLVKRTGEKVFLECVQDMDHENMFWYRQDPGLGLRLIYFSYDVKMKEKGDIPEGYSVSREKKERFSLILESASTNQTSMYLCASSPDREYQPQHFGDGTRLSIL.

There are many counts of this clonotype. CDR3 loop: CASARGQGRAETQYF. DNA of the CDR3: TGTGCCAGCGCAAGGGGGCAGGGGCGAGCAGAGACCCAGTACTTC. The gene calls are TRBV19 and TRBJ2-5; 7 nucleotides agree with TRBD1. The CDR3 runs to 15 residues. CDR1 LNHDA and CDR2 SQIVND come from the germline V gene (reference sequence). J lost 4 bases, V lost 9 bases, and 14 bases had no gene match.

This clonotype was detected many times. The V call is TRBV7-9, the J call TRBJ1-5; unclear D gene. The CDR3 runs 13 residues. CDR1 is SEHNR and CDR2 is FQNEAQ in the germline V gene (reference sequence). Trimming pared 5 bases from V and 5 bases from J, leaving 10 bases between. The CDR3 nucleotides are TGTGCCAGCAGCGCAGAAGGGTATCAGCCCCAGCATTTT. This sequence encodes CASSAEGYQPQHF.

The genes are TRBV4-1 and TRBJ2-5; D possibly corresponds to TRBD1 (6 bases). CDR1 is MGHRA and CDR2 is YSYEKL in the germline V gene. The CDR3 totals 15 residues. Trimming removed 0 bases from V and 4 bases from J, with 12 bases in between. The CDR3 DNA sequence: TGCGCCAGCAGCCAAGATGTCCAGGGGCGAGAGACCCAGTACTTC. Translating gives CASSQDVQGRETQYF.

On this clonotype itself: A much larger clone differs by one base, so this may be a read error. The V gene is TRBV14, the J gene TRBJ1-5, with D possibly TRBD1 on 5 matching bases. The V gene's germline CDR1 is SGHDN and CDR2 FVKESK. The CDR3 spans 14 residues. V dropped 4 bases and J dropped 7 bases, with 14 bases sitting between them. The CDR3 DNA is TGTGCCAGCAGCCGGATAGGGGAATGGCAGCCCCAGCATTTT. It is translated as CASSRIGEWQPQHF.